A single sample gave rise to the 14 T cell receptor beta chains below, sequenced in a study of T cell responses to AZD1222 COVID-19 vaccine. The protocol was immunoSEQ multiplex PCR, while the TCRdb copy is restricted to in-frame clones and leaves out a portion. The profile shows approximately 140,000 clones, about 92% of them singletons. Sequenced material: peripheral blood, taken 28 days after the second AZD1222 dose. The receptors come from an adult who received the AZD1222 COVID-19 vaccine.

The gene calls are TRBV6-5 and TRBJ1-2; TRBD1 matches 7 bases. Germline V gene data show CDR1 as MNHEY and CDR2 as SVGAGI. V shed 6 bases and J 5 bases; nucleotides not matched to a gene: 6. The CDR3 is made up of 13 amino acids. CDR3: CASSDRAGYGYTF. The CDR3 region has the DNA TGTGCCAGCAGCGACAGGGCCGGGTATGGCTACACCTTC.

This clone was picked up a small number of times. V usage is TRBV19 and J usage is TRBJ1-2; TRBD1 matches at 7 bases. There are 17 residues in the CDR3. The germline V gene has CDR1 LNHDA and CDR2 SQIVND (reference sequence). V lost 2 bases, J lost 0 bases, and 9 bases stayed unmatched. Here the CDR3 DNA reads TGTGCCAGTAGTATATTTCAGTTGGACAGGCCTAACTATGGCTACACCTTC. It translates to CASSIFQLDRPNYGYTF. The full variable domain, rest sourced from reference TRBV19 and TRBJ1-2, is DGGITQSPKYLFRKEGQNVTLSCEQNLNHDAMYWYRQDPGQGLRLIYYSQIVNDFQKGDIAEGYSVSREKKESFPLTVTSAQKNPTAFYLCASSIFQLDRPNYGYTFGSGTRLTVV.

This clone was seen only a few times. In DNA, the CDR3 is TGTGCCTGGAGTGGGGGAGTCCACAATGAGCAGTTCTTC. Translated: CAWSGGVHNEQFF. The chain recombines TRBV30 with TRBJ2-1; D is possibly TRBD2 (5 bases). CDR1 is GTSNPN and CDR2 is SVGIG in the germline V gene (reference sequence). CDR3 length: 13 amino acids. Trimming took off 1 base at V and 5 bases at J, with 9 bases between the two ends.

The genes are TRBV4-1 and TRBJ1-2, with TRBD1 matching 7 bases. The CDR3 consists of 14 residues. The V segment lost 4 bases and the J segment 8 bases; nucleotides outside the gene matches: 10. Germline V lookup: CDR1 MGHRA, CDR2 YSYEKL. The CDR3 sequence: CASSPTRGGGGYTF. CDR3 DNA sequence: TGCGCCAGCAGCCCTACGCGAGGGGGCGGCGGCTACACCTTC.

In its sample, this clone was seen a few times. V gene TRBV20-1 combines with J gene TRBJ2-2, with a weak D call TRBD2 (5 bases). Trimming cost V 3 bases and J 7 bases, with 9 bases left between them. CDR1 and CDR2 (germline): DFQATT, SNEGSKA (reference sequence). This CDR3 is built from 12 residues. The DNA for the CDR3 is TGCAGTGCTAGTTCCGGGGTCGGGGAGCTGTTTTTT. As protein: CSASSGVGELFF.

This chain joins TRBV7-2 and TRBJ2-5, with a weak D call TRBD2 (6 bases). Germline values: CDR1 SGHTA, CDR2 FQGNSA. Deletions cut 2 bases from V and 3 bases from J, with 16 bases between. CDR3 length equals 16 residues. CDR3 nucleotide sequence: TGTGCCAGCAGCTTATATGGGGGAGGTGGGGAAGAGACCCAGTACTTC. Translating it yields CASSLYGGGGEETQYF.

The chain recombines TRBV7-6 with TRBJ2-2; a possible D gene is TRBD1 (5 bases). Trimming shortened V by 2 bases and J by 1 base, and 14 bases separated the two germline ends. The V gene's germline CDR1 is SGHVS and CDR2 FNYEAQ. This CDR3 is built from 17 residues. CDR3 coding DNA: TGTGCCAGCAGCTTATCGGCCGGCAGGGTGAACACCGGGGAGCTGTTTTTT. Its protein product is CASSLSAGRVNTGELFF.

V gene TRBV10-3 combines with J gene TRBJ2-1, with 7 bases fitting TRBD2. Trimming took 6 bases from V and 13 from J; bases not matched to a gene: 9. Germline V gene data show CDR1 as ENHRY and CDR2 as SYGVKD. This CDR3 is built from 12 residues. The CDR3 here is CAIRAGGGGQFF. In DNA form, the CDR3 reads TGTGCCATCAGGGCTGGGGGGGGTGGTCAGTTCTTC.

The rearrangement links TRBV28 to TRBJ1-1; perhaps TRBD1 as D (6 bases). V gave up 7 bases and J gave up 6 bases, with 21 bases separating them. There are 15 residues in the CDR3. Germline values: CDR1 MDHEN, CDR2 SYDVKM. This chain's CDR3 is CASTSQTGGRAEAFF. The CDR3 nucleotides are TGTGCCAGCACCTCTCAAACTGGGGGCAGGGCTGAAGCTTTCTTT.

This sequence joins TRBV19 and TRBJ1-1; D is perhaps TRBD1 (6 bases). Trimming removed 7 bases from V and 0 bases from J, with 30 bases in between. The CDR3 length is 20 residues. Germline assignment: CDR1 LNHDA and CDR2 SQIVND (reference sequence). The chain's CDR3 is CASNRGARDLTGLMNTEAFF. CDR3 sequence (DNA): TGTGCCAGTAACCGGGGGGCCCGGGACCTTACCGGCCTCATGAACACTGAAGCTTTCTTT. Based on the CDR3 plus reference TRBV19 and TRBJ1-1, the full variable domain is DGGITQSPKYLFRKEGQNVTLSCEQNLNHDAMYWYRQDPGQGLRLIYYSQIVNDFQKGDIAEGYSVSREKKESFPLTVTSAQKNPTAFYLCASNRGARDLTGLMNTEAFFGQGTRLTVV.

The chain couples TRBV11-2 to TRBJ2-5; TRBD2 matches 7 bases. Germline V lookup: CDR1 SGHAT, CDR2 FQNNGV. The CDR3 contains 13 residues. J lost 7 bases, V lost 0 bases, and 2 bases had no gene match. CDR3 nucleotides: TGTGCCAGCAGCTTAGATTGGGGGGGGACCCAGTACTTC. This sequence encodes CASSLDWGGTQYF.

This sequence joins TRBV2 and TRBJ2-7; D might be TRBD2 (5 bases). The CDR3 sequence is 14 residues long. V dropped 6 bases and J dropped 2 bases, with 14 bases sitting between them. Germline-derived CDR1 and CDR2 are SNHLY and FYNNEI. The DNA of the CDR3 is TGTGCCAGCAGCCTCTCGGACTTCGCCTACGAGCAGTACTTC. Translated, it gives CASSLSDFAYEQYF.

This chain connects TRBV11-2 to TRBJ2-1; tentatively, D is TRBD2 (6 bases). V gave up 1 base and J gave up 2 bases, with 6 bases separating them. This CDR3 comprises 14 residues. Germline values: CDR1 SGHAT, CDR2 FQNNGV. In DNA, the CDR3 is TGTGCCAGCAGCTTAGGACTAGCCTACAATGAGCAGTTCTTC. It is translated as CASSLGLAYNEQFF.

This clone was detected once. The V call is TRBV19, the J call TRBJ2-7, with TRBD2 identical over 15 bases. The germline CDR1 and CDR2 sequences are LNHDA and SQIVND (reference sequence). The ends lost 5 bases at V and 3 bases at J; junction bases unmatched: 14. CDR3 length equals 19 residues. CDR3 sequence (DNA): TGTGCCAGTAGTCATACCGGGACTAGCGGGAGGTCATCCGGCTACGAGCAGTACTTC. It is translated as CASSHTGTSGRSSGYEQYF.